The 10 T cell receptor beta chains in this list originate from one sample, sequenced in a study of blood T cells in healthy people across ages. A sample-barcoded 5' primer and a J-beta primer mix were used in a second PCR of roughly 7 to 11 cycles. TCRdb ran MiXCR on the 5' RACE reads and lists one entry per CDR3 protein. The data hold about 1.8 million distinct CDR3 sequences, with about 50% observed a single time. Sequencing was performed on blood. All receptors derive from a woman aged 40-49 years in good health.

The rearrangement links TRBV18 to TRBJ2-1, with a tentative D call TRBD1 (6 bases). V was shortened by 4 bases and J by 4 bases, with 23 bases between the two germline ends. This CDR3 contains 18 residues. The germline CDR1 and CDR2 sequences are KGHSH and LQKENI. CDR3 sequence reads: CASSLAPPTGTLYNEQFF. In nucleotides, the CDR3 is TGTGCCAGCTCACTCGCCCCTCCGACAGGTACACTGTACAATGAGCAGTTCTTC.

The J gene is TRBJ2-5, the V gene TRBV20-1; 9 bases line up with TRBD2. This CDR3 contains 15 residues. CDR1 and CDR2 (germline): DFQATT, SNEGSKA (reference sequence). The V and J ends lost 5 bases and 1 base, in that order; junction bases with no gene match: 8. Here the CDR3 DNA reads TGCAGTGCTCCCCGCCCACTAGCGGGCCAAGAGACCCAGTACTTC. Translated, it gives CSAPRPLAGQETQYF.

This clonotype has just a few counts. The chain joins TRBV20-1 to TRBJ2-4, with no clear D. The germline V gene encodes CDR1 DFQATT and CDR2 SNEGSKA (reference sequence). The CDR3 length is 14 residues. Deletions cut 6 bases from V and 0 bases from J, with 12 bases between. CDR3 protein: CSAYPDGAKNIQYF. The CDR3 DNA reads TGCAGTGCCTATCCAGACGGAGCCAAAAACATTCAGTACTTC.

This clonotype was recorded a few times. The chain links TRBV10-3 to TRBJ2-7; unclear D gene. V dropped 8 bases and J dropped 6 bases, with 14 bases sitting between them. CDR1 is ENHRY, CDR2 SYGVKD, per germline. This CDR3 is built from 12 residues. This chain's CDR3 is CAIGPHVGEQYF. CDR3 sequence (DNA): TGTGCCATCGGTCCCCACGTAGGCGAGCAGTACTTC.

The rearrangement joins TRBV6-2 or TRBV6-3 to TRBJ2-1; maybe TRBD1 (6 bases). Trimming left V 6 bases short and J 6 bases short, with 18 bases between. There are 15 residues in the CDR3. CDR1 MNHEY and CDR2 SVGEGT come from the germline V gene. This CDR3 reads CASSSPPGHTNEQFF. For the CDR3, the DNA is TGTGCCAGCAGCTCCCCTCCGGGACATACCAATGAGCAGTTCTTC.

This chain links TRBV4-1 with TRBJ1-2; a weak D match, TRBD1 (5 bases). The CDR3 has 16 residues. CDR1 MGHRA and CDR2 YSYEKL come from the germline V gene. V was pared by 1 base and J by 3 bases, with 15 bases between. CDR3 amino acids: CASSQVGEGSYYGYTF. The CDR3 nucleotides read TGCGCCAGCAGCCAAGTTGGAGAGGGGAGTTACTATGGCTACACCTTC.

As for this clonotype: A read error may account for a junction end that differs from germline. The chain combines TRBV15 with TRBJ2-5; 11 bases align to TRBD2. Germline CDR1 is LNHNV and CDR2 is YYDKDF (reference sequence). The CDR3 extends over 17 amino acids. The CDR3 sequence is CATSGGDGTSGKETRYF. In DNA form, the CDR3 reads TGTGCCACCAGCGGGGGGGACGGGACTAGCGGAAAAGAGACCCGGTACTTC.

This clonotype was seen only once. This chain links TRBV4-2 with TRBJ2-1, with TRBD2 matching 9 bases. This CDR3 is 18 amino acids long. Germline lookup yields CDR1 LGHNA and CDR2 YNFKEQ. V gave up 2 bases and J gave up 4 bases; unmatched junction bases: 12. DNA of the CDR3: TGTGCCAGCAGCCAAAGCCGGGAGGGACTAGCTCAATACAATGAGCAGTTCTTC. Translated: CASSQSREGLAQYNEQFF.

This clonotype has only a few counts. The V and J genes are TRBV18 and TRBJ2-1, with D possibly being TRBD2 (6 bases). The CDR3 sequence is 17 residues long. Germline-derived CDR1 and CDR2 are KGHSH and LQKENI. Trimming stripped 1 base from V and 1 base from J, with 14 bases between. CDR3 loop: CASSPQFLGGSYNEQFF. For the CDR3, the DNA is TGTGCCAGCTCACCACAATTTCTGGGGGGATCCTACAATGAGCAGTTCTTC.

This clonotype has more than one count but fewer than ten. This chain connects TRBV12-3 or TRBV12-4 to TRBJ2-7, with D tentatively TRBD1 (5 bases). The CDR3 length is 16 residues. V shed 1 base and J shed 0 bases, with 13 bases lying between them. CDR3 region: CASSLGTRAGSYEQYF. CDR3 nucleotides: TGTGCCAGCAGTTTAGGAACCAGGGCCGGCTCCTACGAGCAGTACTTC.